The 27 T cell receptor beta chains below all came from one sample that was sequenced in a study of blood T cells in healthy people across ages. A second PCR, run for roughly 6 to 11 cycles, used a sample-barcoded 5' primer plus a J-beta primer mix. TCRdb re-called the 5' RACE reads with MiXCR, one entry per CDR3 protein. The sample records about 1.4 million distinct CDR3 sequences, almost 60% being singletons. The sample comprised blood. The receptors here all came from a young man in good health.

Here the CDR3 reads CASSLRLAGHEQFF. DNA for the CDR3: TGTGCCAGCAGCTTACGACTAGCGGGACACGAGCAGTTCTTC. The gene calls are TRBV11-2 and TRBJ2-7; 11 nucleotides agree with TRBD2. Gene TRBJ2-1 matches the end of the DNA better, so the J call may be wrong. The CDR3 contains 14 residues. The V gene's germline CDR1 is SGHAT and CDR2 FQNNGV.

V usage is TRBV20-1 and J usage is TRBJ2-2; D uncertain. CDR3 length equals 14 residues. V was pared by 3 bases and J by 1 base, with 9 bases between. CDR1 and CDR2 (germline): DFQATT, SNEGSKA (reference sequence). The CDR3 DNA is TGCAGTGCTAGCGGCTGGGAGAACACCGGGGAGCTGTTTTTT. Encoded protein: CSASGWENTGELFF.

The V call is TRBV3-1, the J call TRBJ1-2, with D possibly TRBD1 on 5 matching bases. Trimming removed 5 bases at V and 3 bases at J, with 22 bases between. The CDR3 has 17 residues. The germline V gene encodes CDR1 LGHDT and CDR2 YNNKEL (reference sequence). CDR3 DNA sequence: TGTGCCAGCAGCGGAAGCTATCGGGACCTACCCGACTATGGCTACACCTTC. It yields the protein CASSGSYRDLPDYGYTF.

Only a few counts were recorded for this clonotype. This sequence joins TRBV7-9 and TRBJ1-5; D remains ambiguous. CDR1 is SEHNR and CDR2 is FQNEAQ in the germline V gene (reference sequence). Trimming removed 5 bases at V and 9 bases at J, with 11 bases between. CDR3 length: 12 residues. This CDR3 reads CASSESRGPQHF. The CDR3 nucleotides are TGTGCCAGCAGCGAATCGCGTGGGCCCCAGCATTTT.

The rearrangement uses TRBV11-2 and TRBJ2-7; 8 bases align to TRBD1. V trimming: 4 bases; J trimming: 0 bases; junction bases outside the gene matches: 5. Germline V CDR1 and CDR2: SGHAT, FQNNGV. This CDR3 has 15 amino acids. The CDR3 bases are TGTGCCAGCAGCTCCAACAGGGGGGCCTCCTACGAGCAGTACTTC. Translation: CASSSNRGASYEQYF.

This clonotype occurred a few times. The J gene is TRBJ2-7, the V gene TRBV5-6, with TRBD2 as a possible D gene (6 bases). Germline CDR1 is SGHDT and CDR2 is YYEEEE. V lost 2 bases to trimming and J lost 0 bases, with 21 bases between them. The CDR3 spans 18 residues. The CDR3 here is CASSFQFPRAAGSYEQYF. CDR3 DNA sequence: TGTGCCAGCAGCTTTCAATTCCCGAGAGCAGCGGGCTCCTACGAGCAGTACTTC.

This chain joins TRBV5-1 and TRBJ2-7; D may be TRBD1 or TRBD2 (5 bases each). This CDR3 is built from 15 residues. Germline V gives CDR1 SGHRS, CDR2 YFSETQ. V was pared by 4 bases and J by 0 bases, with 14 bases between. CDR3 in amino acids: CASSGTGISSYEQYF. Written as DNA, the CDR3 is TGCGCCAGCAGCGGGACCGGGATCAGCTCCTACGAGCAGTACTTC.

This clonotype has just a few counts. The chain uses TRBV4-1 and TRBJ1-1; 7 bases are shared with TRBD1. The CDR3 is 15 residues long. Trimming cost V 4 bases and J 4 bases; bases outside gene matches: 9. Germline lookup yields CDR1 MGHRA and CDR2 YSYEKL. The CDR3 region is CASSRGTERTTEAFF. CDR3 in DNA: TGCGCCAGCAGCCGGGGGACAGAAAGGACCACTGAAGCTTTCTTT.

This chain connects TRBV12-3 or TRBV12-4 to TRBJ2-1; D perhaps matches TRBD1 (5 bases). There are 15 residues in the CDR3. V lost 3 bases to trimming and J lost 4 bases, with 13 bases between them. CDR3 in amino acids: CASSFLGRVYNEQFF. The CDR3 bases are TGTGCCAGCAGTTTCCTCGGCAGGGTTTACAATGAGCAGTTCTTC.

The V gene is TRBV4-1, the J gene TRBJ1-4; D is perhaps TRBD1 (5 bases). The CDR3 is made up of 14 amino acids. Germline assignment: CDR1 MGHRA and CDR2 YSYEKL. With 1 base removed from V and 6 bases from J, the gap between germline ends came to 9 bases. The DNA of the CDR3 is TGCGCCAGCAGCCAAGTTAAAGGGGATGAAAAACTGTTTTTT. It codes for CASSQVKGDEKLFF.

The count of this clonotype is one. V and J are TRBV4-2 and TRBJ2-7, with a tentative D call TRBD1 (6 bases). Between the trimmed V and J ends, which lost 1 base and 7 bases, there was a span of 14 bases. The length of the CDR3 is 14 residues. Germline V CDR1 and CDR2: LGHNA, YNFKEQ. The CDR3 protein is CASSQGGGRTEQYF. The CDR3 DNA reads as TGTGCCAGCAGCCAAGGAGGGGGACGAACAGAGCAGTACTTC.

The chain couples TRBV20-1 to TRBJ2-1, with D possibly matching TRBD2 (5 bases). The CDR3 has 14 amino acids. Per the germline V gene, CDR1 is DFQATT and CDR2 is SNEGSKA (reference sequence). Trimming cost V 6 bases and J 4 bases, with 16 bases left between them. This CDR3 reads CSAPGPPGYNEQFF. The DNA of the CDR3 is TGCAGTGCGCCGGGCCCACCGGGGTACAATGAGCAGTTCTTC.

Notes on this clonotype: An end of the junction differs from the germline gene, which may be a read error. The J gene is TRBJ2-7, the V gene TRBV6-2 or TRBV6-3; TRBD1 or TRBD2 may be the D gene (5 bases each). The CDR3 spans 12 residues. Germline assignment: CDR1 MNHEY and CDR2 SVGEGT. The CDR3 DNA sequence: TGCGCCAGCAGTTACGCAGGGTTGGGGGAGTACTTC. Translated, it gives CASSYAGLGEYF.

The chain joins TRBV2 to TRBJ2-6; 9 positions match TRBD1. CDR3 size: 16 residues. Germline V gene lookup returns CDR1 SNHLY and CDR2 FYNNEI. J was trimmed by 0 bases and V by 8 bases; bases with no gene match: 5. The CDR3 sequence is CASGDRGFSGANVLTF. The CDR3 bases are TGTGCCAGCGGAGACAGGGGGTTCTCTGGGGCCAACGTCCTGACTTTC. Complete variable domain (other parts from reference TRBV2 and TRBJ2-6): EPEVTQTPSHQVTQMGQEVILRCVPISNHLYFYWYRQILGQKVEFLVSFYNNEISEKSEIFDDQFSVERPDGSNFTLKIRSTKLEDSAMYFCASGDRGFSGANVLTFGAGSRLTVL.

The chain links TRBV6-2 or TRBV6-3 to TRBJ1-5; 9 nucleotides match TRBD1. Germline values: CDR1 MNHEY, CDR2 SVGEGT. With 5 bases clipped from V and 4 bases from J, the junction kept 3 bases outside the gene matches. The CDR3 covers 14 residues. Written as DNA, the CDR3 is TGTGCCAGCAGTGAACAGGGGGCGAATCAGCCCCAGCATTTT. It is translated as CASSEQGANQPQHF.

This clonotype occurred a few times. This chain links TRBV20-1 with TRBJ2-3; D might be TRBD2 (7 bases). The CDR3 totals 17 residues. The germline V gene has CDR1 DFQATT and CDR2 SNEGSKA (reference sequence). V was shortened by 4 bases and J by 2 bases, with 22 bases between the two germline ends. CDR3 in amino acids: CSATGGANPLFTDTQYF. Here the CDR3 DNA reads TGCAGTGCTACTGGGGGGGCGAATCCACTTTTCACAGATACGCAGTATTTT.

V and J are TRBV27 and TRBJ1-5; 8 nucleotides line up with TRBD1. V lost 6 bases and J lost 7; bases outside the gene matches: 8. Germline V gene lookup returns CDR1 MNHEY and CDR2 SMNVEV (reference sequence). The CDR3 has 14 residues. DNA for the CDR3: TGTGCCAGCAGACAAAGGACAGGGAACCAGCCCCAGCATTTT. It is translated as CASRQRTGNQPQHF.

Worth noting for this clonotype: Germline and junction disagree at one end, which may indicate a read error. This rearrangement joins TRBV20-1 to TRBJ1-2; D might be TRBD1 (6 bases). Germline V gives CDR1 DFQATT, CDR2 SNEGSKA (reference sequence). The CDR3 loop spans 12 amino acids. DNA for the CDR3: TGCAGTGCTAGCAGGGGTCAATATGGCTACACTTTC. Translated: CSASRGQYGYTF.

The chain couples TRBV5-6 to TRBJ1-2; 7 bases match TRBD1. V gave up 2 bases and J gave up 8 bases; unmatched junction bases: 9. This CDR3 has 14 residues. Germline lookup yields CDR1 SGHDT and CDR2 YYEEEE. The CDR3 DNA follows: TGTGCCAGCAGCTTCAGGGGGGAAACGGGAGGCTACACCTTC. This encodes CASSFRGETGGYTF.

This clonotype was observed a few times. The genes are TRBV6-6 and TRBJ1-5, with a tentative D call TRBD1 (5 bases). This CDR3 is built from 14 residues. Germline V gene sequence: CDR1 MNHNY, CDR2 SVGAGI (reference sequence). V was pared by 8 bases and J by 7 bases, with 18 bases between. As DNA, the CDR3 is TGTGCCAGCGCGGGACTCAAGCTAGGGCAGCCCCAGCATTTT. It encodes CASAGLKLGQPQHF.

This sequence joins TRBV20-1 and TRBJ2-3, with 8 bases aligning to TRBD1. CDR1 is DFQATT, CDR2 SNEGSKA, per germline (reference sequence). The CDR3 sequence is 15 residues long. The trim removed 4 bases at V and 0 bases at J, leaving 6 bases unmatched. CDR3 residues: CSATTGVASTDTQYF. The CDR3 region has the DNA TGCAGTGCTACGACAGGGGTCGCTAGCACAGATACGCAGTATTTT.

As to this clonotype: Germline is not matched at one junction end, which may reflect a read error. V gene TRBV7-9 combines with J gene TRBJ2-1; D assignment may be TRBD1 or TRBD2 (5 bases each). Germline V gives CDR1 SEHNR, CDR2 FQNEAQ (reference sequence). The CDR3 covers 11 residues. CDR3 DNA: TGTGTCAGCAGCAGGGACGCCGAGCAGTTCTTC. As protein: CVSSRDAEQFF.

The chain couples TRBV29-1 to TRBJ1-2, with D uncertain. The V gene's germline CDR1 is SQVTM and CDR2 ANQGSEA. The CDR3 runs 12 residues. V lost 6 bases to trimming and J lost 7 bases, with 15 bases between them. This CDR3 reads CSVAGGVSGYTF. CDR3 nucleotides: TGCAGCGTGGCAGGAGGTGTAAGTGGCTACACCTTC.

The chain uses TRBV13 and TRBJ2-7; D not resolved. The V end was cut by 5 bases, the J end by 0 bases, with 11 bases between. Germline CDR1 and CDR2: PRHDT and FYEKMQ (reference sequence). The CDR3 loop spans 14 amino acids. The CDR3 is CASSLRWTSYEQYF. In nucleotides, the CDR3 is TGTGCCAGCAGCCTCAGGTGGACCTCCTACGAGCAGTACTTC.

Here the CDR3 reads CASSHKASGNTGELFF. CDR3 nucleotides: TGTGCCAGCAGTCATAAAGCTAGCGGGAACACCGGGGAGCTGTTTTTT. This chain joins TRBV7-9 and TRBJ2-2; TRBD2 matches 7 bases. The trim removed 6 bases at V and 1 base at J, leaving 8 bases unmatched. CDR1 and CDR2 from the germline V gene are SEHNR and FQNEAQ (reference sequence). This CDR3 is 16 amino acids long. Filled out from reference TRBV7-9 and TRBJ2-2, the complete variable domain reads DTGVSQNPRHKITKRGQNVTFRCDPISEHNRLYWYRQTLGQGPEFLTYFQNEAQLEKSRLLSDRFSAERPKGSFSTLEIQRTEQGDSAMYLCASSHKASGNTGELFFGEGSRLTVL.

J is TRBJ2-3 and V is TRBV7-8, with a tentative D call TRBD2 (6 bases). Trimming removed 5 bases from V and 1 base from J, with 13 bases in between. Germline CDR1 reads SGHVS; CDR2 reads FQNEAQ. The CDR3 consists of 15 residues. As DNA, the CDR3 is TGTGCCAGCAGCCTCCCGGAGGGGCGCACAGATACGCAGTATTTT. Translated: CASSLPEGRTDTQYF.

The chain carries TRBV20-1 and TRBJ2-3; D remains unclear. The V gene lost 4 bases and the J gene lost 0 bases, with 5 bases spanning the gap. CDR3 size: 12 residues. The V gene's germline CDR1 is DFQATT and CDR2 SNEGSKA (reference sequence). In DNA form, the CDR3 reads TGCAGTGCTATAATTAGCACAGATACGCAGTATTTT. Protein sequence: CSAIISTDTQYF.